The clone carrying this T cell receptor (beta chain) was seen a handful of times. This entry comes from a study of blood T cell repertoires in COVID-19. Some clones are missing from TCRdb's copy, which holds only in-frame ones; the method was immunoSEQ multiplex PCR. The sample contains under 300,000 clones, about 88% of which appear only once. CDR1 MDHEN and CDR2 SYDVKM come from the germline V gene. The CDR3 is made up of 12 amino acids. V was clipped by 6 bases and J by 3 bases, with 8 bases between them. In the 2 weeks before study entry, exposed participants met a COVID-19 case, which was PCR-confirmed or clinician-diagnosed.

The TCR sequence derives from a woman in her fifties or sixties who had been exposed to COVID-19. Sequenced material: PBMCs or T cells enriched from blood (not recorded which). The V gene is TRBV28, the J gene TRBJ1-1; no reliable D call. The CDR3 region has the DNA TGTGCCAGCAGCTCCCCCTACACTGAAGCTTTCTTT. Encoded protein: CASSSPYTEAFF.